This record looks at one TCR beta chain sequence and its context. Its antigen is not identified. Via MiXCR, TCRdb re-called the reads, giving one row per CDR3 protein. Here the sample spans about 130,000 distinct CDR3 sequences, over 25% being singletons. The CDR3 loop spans 17 amino acids. CDR1 is SGHTA, CDR2 FQGTGA, per germline. V was clipped by 1 base and J by 0 bases, with 13 bases between them. The data are from a study of T cell repertoires in cytomegalovirus infection. Study in general: As its CMV epitopes, the study selected recently identified HLA-C-restricted and well-studied HLA-B-restricted targets. Carrying CMV and the relevant HLA type showed in public TCR beta signatures. The study's findings and limits: Summed frequency of shared TCR beta families picked out CMV carriers who also had the relevant HLA. Within the response measured ex vivo, HLA-C-restricted CMV-specific TCR beta clonotypes were dominant.

V usage is TRBV7-3 and J usage is TRBJ2-1; D uncertain. The material was CD8+ T cells from cultured PBMCs, obtained from culture after CMV antigen stimulation. This TCR was recovered from a human donor in good health (CMV status not recorded). Some clones in this sample may be carry-over from other donors' samples. The CDR3 is CASSLKPDRSSYNEQFF. The CDR3 bases are TGTGCCAGCAGCTTAAAACCGGACCGAAGCTCCTACAATGAGCAGTTCTTC.